Shown below are 4 T cell receptor beta chains from a single sample sequenced in a study of T cell repertoires in cytomegalovirus infection. TCRdb re-derived calls from the reads in MiXCR, one entry per CDR3 protein. The sample shows approximately 200,000 distinct CDR3 sequences, roughly 30% of them seen only once. The sample comprised PBMCs. All receptors derive from a human donor in good health (CMV status not recorded). Some clones in this sample may be carry-over from other donors' samples.

There are a few counts of this clonotype. V and J are TRBV5-4 and TRBJ2-5; D is perhaps TRBD1 (5 bases). This CDR3 spans 16 amino acids. Germline assignment: CDR1 SGHNT and CDR2 YYREEE (reference sequence). Trimming took 5 bases from V and 5 from J, leaving 22 bases between them. The CDR3 here is CASRLGPAGGVETQYF. CDR3 bases: TGTGCCAGCAGGCTGGGGCCCGCAGGTGGTGTCGAGACCCAGTACTTC.

V and J are TRBV6-5 and TRBJ2-2, with 12 nucleotides matching TRBD2. Germline V gene lookup returns CDR1 MNHEY and CDR2 SVGAGI. Trimming took 6 bases from V and 7 from J; bases not matched to a gene: 9. There are 16 residues in the CDR3. For the CDR3, the DNA is TGTGCCAGCAGAAATCTACTAGCGGGGGGCTACGGGGAGCTGTTTTTT. Its protein product is CASRNLLAGGYGELFF.

The chain uses TRBV6-5 and TRBJ1-1; the D gene is possibly TRBD1 (6 bases). The CDR3 loop spans 13 amino acids. Trimming took off 6 bases at V and 2 bases at J, with 10 bases between the two ends. Germline V gene data show CDR1 as MNHEY and CDR2 as SVGAGI. Here the CDR3 reads CASRVDRNTEAFF. CDR3 coding DNA: TGTGCCAGCAGGGTGGACAGAAACACTGAAGCTTTCTTT.

The chain employs TRBV7-2 and TRBJ2-7, with D possibly being TRBD1 (6 bases). V lost 2 bases, J lost 5 bases, and 7 bases lay in between. The germline gives CDR1 SGHTA, CDR2 FQGNSA. This CDR3 region has 12 residues. CDR3 in amino acids: CASSLRQDEQYF. CDR3 DNA: TGTGCCAGCAGCTTACGACAGGACGAGCAGTACTTC. Supplemented by reference TRBV7-2 and TRBJ2-7, the full variable domain reads GAGVSQSPSNKVTEKGKDVELRCDPISGHTALYWYRQSLGQGLEFLIYFQGNSAPDKSGLPSDRFSAERTGGSVSTLTIQRTQQEDSAVYLCASSLRQDEQYFGPGTRLTVT.